This is a list of T cell receptor beta chains from one sample in a study of blood T cell repertoires in COVID-19. Here immunoSEQ multiplex PCR was the method, and the copy in TCRdb shows in-frame clones only, minus some. This sample has over 140,000 clones; nearly 80% occur once, and the top ten carry about 3.2%. The sequencing input was PBMCs or T cells enriched from blood (not recorded which). Receptors were obtained from a woman aged 45-60 years who had recovered from COVID-19. Each CDR3 is given with its conserved first and last residue. Fields, in order: CDR3 DNA, CDR3 protein, V gene, J gene, clone size, D gene. A D gene is named only where the DNA matches it firmly. Size is omitted from some rows. Given values are once, few, many or a class for expanded clones.

CDR3 DNA: TGTGCCAGCAGCTTATTTAGCGGGAGTTCCGGAGATACGCAGTATTTT; CDR3 protein: CASSLFSGSSGDTQYF; V gene: TRBV13; J gene: TRBJ2-3; clone size: NA; D gene: TRBD2
CDR3 DNA: TGTGCCAGCAGTTCGCGGGGAATTGGATTCGGCGAGACCCAGTACTTC; CDR3 protein: CASSSRGIGFGETQYF; V gene: TRBV6-5; J gene: TRBJ2-5; clone size: NA; D gene: NA
CDR3 DNA: TGCGCCAGCAGCCAAGCTACAGGGCGTCGGGCTGAAGCTTTCTTT; CDR3 protein: CASSQATGRRAEAFF; V gene: TRBV4-1; J gene: TRBJ1-1; clone size: NA; D gene: NA
CDR3 DNA: TGTGCCAGCAGCCCGACAGGATCGAACACCGGGGAGCTGTTTTTT; CDR3 protein: CASSPTGSNTGELFF; V gene: TRBV5-6; J gene: TRBJ2-2; clone size: NA; D gene: NA
CDR3 DNA: TGTGCCAGCGGGGCCGGACAGGGGATCACCGGGGAGCTGTTTTTT; CDR3 protein: CASGAGQGITGELFF; V gene: TRBV27; J gene: TRBJ2-2; clone size: few; D gene: TRBD1
CDR3 DNA: TGTGCCAGCAGTTCCCGGGACTACCCCCTCGAGCAGTACTTC; CDR3 protein: CASSSRDYPLEQYF; V gene: TRBV27; J gene: TRBJ2-7; clone size: many; D gene: TRBD2
CDR3 DNA: TGTGCCAGCAGCCATAAACTCACAGGTTCTGGAAACACCATATATTTT; CDR3 protein: CASSHKLTGSGNTIYF; V gene: TRBV11-3; J gene: TRBJ1-3; clone size: NA; D gene: NA
CDR3 DNA: TGTGCCTGGACCGCGACGGGCACTGAAGCTTTCTTT; CDR3 protein: CAWTATGTEAFF; V gene: TRBV30; J gene: TRBJ1-1; clone size: NA; D gene: NA
CDR3 DNA: TGTGCCAGCAGCTTAGAGGGGCGATGGACTGAAGCTTTCTTT; CDR3 protein: CASSLEGRWTEAFF; V gene: TRBV11-2; J gene: TRBJ1-1; clone size: NA; D gene: NA
CDR3 DNA: TGTGCCAGCAGCACAACGGGACTAGCGGGAGTCAATGAGCAGTTCTTC; CDR3 protein: CASSTTGLAGVNEQFF; V gene: TRBV9; J gene: TRBJ2-1; clone size: NA; D gene: TRBD2
CDR3 DNA: TGCAGTGCCGTATCTTTGAATGAGCAGTTCTTC; CDR3 protein: CSAVSLNEQFF; V gene: TRBV20-1; J gene: TRBJ2-1; clone size: NA; D gene: NA
CDR3 DNA: TGCGCCAGCAGTCAATCGAGGAGCAACATGAACACTGAAGCTTTCTTT; CDR3 protein: CASSQSRSNMNTEAFF; V gene: TRBV23-1; J gene: TRBJ1-1; clone size: once; D gene: NA
CDR3 DNA: TGTGCCAGCAGCCCCCCTAGGTGGGGGACAGGGGGAAGAGAGACCCAGTACTTC; CDR3 protein: CASSPPRWGTGGRETQYF; V gene: TRBV3-1/TRBV3-2; J gene: TRBJ2-5; clone size: few; D gene: TRBD1
CDR3 DNA: TGTGCCAGTAGTATATCCAGATCACGCCAGCCCCAGCATTTT; CDR3 protein: CASSISRSRQPQHF; V gene: TRBV19; J gene: TRBJ1-5; clone size: NA; D gene: NA
CDR3 DNA: TGTGCCAGCAGCTCGGAGACGATCGGGGACAATGAGCAGTTCTTC; CDR3 protein: CASSSETIGDNEQFF; V gene: TRBV13; J gene: TRBJ2-1; clone size: NA; D gene: NA
CDR3 DNA: TGTGCCAGCAGCTCAAGGACAGGGAACACAGATACGCAGTATTTT; CDR3 protein: CASSSRTGNTDTQYF; V gene: TRBV7-3; J gene: TRBJ2-3; clone size: NA; D gene: TRBD1
CDR3 DNA: TGTGCCAGCAGCGCCTGGACAGGGTCTAATGAAAAACTGTTTTTT; CDR3 protein: CASSAWTGSNEKLFF; V gene: TRBV2; J gene: TRBJ1-4; clone size: NA; D gene: TRBD1
CDR3 DNA: TGTGCCAGCAGCGTAGTAGACAGGCCCTCTGGGGCCAACGTCCTGACTTTC; CDR3 protein: CASSVVDRPSGANVLTF; V gene: TRBV9; J gene: TRBJ2-6; clone size: few; D gene: NA
CDR3 DNA: TGTGCCAGCAGCCAAGGACTAGCGACGAACACCGGGGAGCTGTTTTTT; CDR3 protein: CASSQGLATNTGELFF; V gene: TRBV14; J gene: TRBJ2-2; clone size: NA; D gene: TRBD2
CDR3 DNA: TGTGCCACCAGCACCAAAAACAGGGGAGCCTACAATGAGCAGTTCTTC; CDR3 protein: CATSTKNRGAYNEQFF; V gene: TRBV15; J gene: TRBJ2-1; clone size: NA; D gene: TRBD1
CDR3 DNA: TGTGCCAGCAATATAGCGGATCTTCCCACAGATACGCAGTATTTT; CDR3 protein: CASNIADLPTDTQYF; V gene: TRBV9; J gene: TRBJ2-3; clone size: NA; D gene: NA
CDR3 DNA: TGTGCCAGCCTCACTAGCGGGGGGTACGCGGAGACCCAGTACTTC; CDR3 protein: CASLTSGGYAETQYF; V gene: TRBV2; J gene: TRBJ2-5; clone size: few; D gene: TRBD2